The rows below give T cell receptor beta chains drawn from one sample of a study of blood T cell repertoires in COVID-19. Generated by immunoSEQ multiplex PCR, the TCRdb table keeps only in-frame clones and is missing some. The sample has more than 200,000 clones; approximately 82% are singletons. Specimen: peripheral blood. The source of these receptors is a man in his forties or fifties with active or convalescent COVID-19. CDR3s include the opening cysteine and the closing phenylalanine or tryptophan.

V	J	length	CDR3
TRBV6-1	TRBJ1-5	11	CASSDNSRKHF
TRBV27	TRBJ1-1	14	CASSLGGRGTEAFF
TRBV5-6	TRBJ2-3	19	CASSLIGLRRGFTTDTQYF
TRBV9	TRBJ2-2	15	CASSFQQANTGELFF
TRBV7-8	TRBJ1-3	18	CASSLNEMGRTSGNTIYF
TRBV2	TRBJ1-2	16	CASSLTTGERLYGYTF
TRBV9	TRBJ2-7	14	CASSPTSGVYEQYF
TRBV4-2	TRBJ2-1	14	CASSDWRGYNEQFF
TRBV19	TRBJ1-1	16	CASSIQAWFGSTEAFF
TRBV19	TRBJ2-1	12	CASSISYNEQFF
TRBV11-3	TRBJ1-1	13	CASGEQGNTEAFF
TRBV4-1	TRBJ1-1	13	CASSKAGSSEAFF
TRBV19	TRBJ2-7	14	CASSPRGGIYEQYF
TRBV27	TRBJ1-1	14	CASSFGRGLTEAFF
TRBV27	TRBJ2-7	13	CASRRYSGDEQYF
TRBV30	TRBJ2-3	16	CAWSPPGLAGTDTQYF
TRBV18	TRBJ2-6	18	CASSPSGATASGANVLTF
TRBV12-3/TRBV12-4	TRBJ2-3	12	CASSSGTDTQYF
TRBV5-8	TRBJ1-1	13	CASSLVKNTEAFF
TRBV7-2	TRBJ2-3	19	CASSQRVGTTLRSTDTQYF
TRBV6-5	TRBJ2-7	15	CASSYGGSPSYEQYF
TRBV11-2	TRBJ2-1	17	CASSLDTWGRSSNEQFF
TRBV4-2	TRBJ1-5	15	CASSLGTGGNQPQHF
TRBV19	TRBJ2-7	16	CASSIRNRGNGDEQYF
TRBV19	TRBJ2-3	15	CASRVTGVSTDTQYF
TRBV6-5	TRBJ2-5	12	CASSSGWETQYF
TRBV28	TRBJ2-7	15	CASSTTRLASYEQYF
TRBV19	TRBJ2-2	14	CASNGLAGGGELFF
TRBV30	TRBJ1-5	14	CAWRTGQPNQPQHF
TRBV6-1	TRBJ2-7	16	CASSEIPRDSSYEQYF
TRBV2	TRBJ2-1	13	CASSDGWAAEQFF
TRBV6-5	TRBJ2-5	15	CASSSPGLKGETQYF
TRBV7-2	TRBJ2-3	16	CASSSRGGANTDTQYF
TRBV6-4	TRBJ2-7	15	CASICGRSNLYEQYF
TRBV11-2	TRBJ1-1	14	CASSLDYGQGSAFF
TRBV7-6	TRBJ2-3	16	CASSLATHSSTDTQYF
TRBV7-6	TRBJ2-5	16	CASTNWGASGQETQYF
TRBV25-1	TRBJ1-1	15	CASSEWGGAGTEAFF
TRBV30	TRBJ1-4	11	CAWTLGEKLFF
TRBV29-1	TRBJ2-5	10	CSVSGETQYF
TRBV15	TRBJ2-7	15	CATSGGQSLLYEQYF
TRBV5-4	TRBJ1-4	15	CASSSGTGLGEKLFF
TRBV5-8	TRBJ2-3	15	CASSLGSSSTDTQYF
TRBV5-1	TRBJ2-2	15	CASSLDLAGSGELFF
TRBV5-4	TRBJ2-4	14	CASSVGQGVDIQYF
TRBV15	TRBJ1-1	15	CATSRRGSLGEEAFF
TRBV5-8	TRBJ1-5	14	CASPRGSGNQPQHF
TRBV5-1	TRBJ1-6	14	CASSFDMGNSPLHF
TRBV30	TRBJ2-7	11	CAWSAYYEQYF
TRBV7-9	TRBJ2-1	14	CASSLRTSANEQFF